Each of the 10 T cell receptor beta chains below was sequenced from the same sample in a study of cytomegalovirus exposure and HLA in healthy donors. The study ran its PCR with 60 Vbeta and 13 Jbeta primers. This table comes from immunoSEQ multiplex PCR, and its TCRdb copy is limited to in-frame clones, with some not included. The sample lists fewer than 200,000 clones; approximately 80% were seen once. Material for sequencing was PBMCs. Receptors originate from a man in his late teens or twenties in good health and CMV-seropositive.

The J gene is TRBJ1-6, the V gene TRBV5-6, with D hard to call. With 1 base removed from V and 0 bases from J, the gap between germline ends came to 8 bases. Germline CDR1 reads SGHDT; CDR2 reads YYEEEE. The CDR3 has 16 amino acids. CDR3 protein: CASSLNSNSYNSPLHF. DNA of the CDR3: TGTGCCAGCAGCTTGAACTCCAACTCCTATAATTCACCCCTCCACTTT.

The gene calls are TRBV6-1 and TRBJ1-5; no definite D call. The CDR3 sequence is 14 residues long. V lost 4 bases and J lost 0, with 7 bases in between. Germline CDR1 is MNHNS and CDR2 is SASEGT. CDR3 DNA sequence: TGTGCCAGCAGTGTCGAGAATAGCAATCAGCCCCAGCATTTT. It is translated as CASSVENSNQPQHF.

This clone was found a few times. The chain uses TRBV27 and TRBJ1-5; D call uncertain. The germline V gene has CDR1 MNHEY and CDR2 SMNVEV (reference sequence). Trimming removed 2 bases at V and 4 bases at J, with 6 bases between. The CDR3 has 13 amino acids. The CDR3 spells CASSLAWNQPQHF. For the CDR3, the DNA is TGTGCCAGCAGTTTAGCGTGGAATCAGCCCCAGCATTTT.

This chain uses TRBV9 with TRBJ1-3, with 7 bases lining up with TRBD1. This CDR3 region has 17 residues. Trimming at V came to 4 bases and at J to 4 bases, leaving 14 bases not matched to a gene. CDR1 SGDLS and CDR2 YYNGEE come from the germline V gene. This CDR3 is CASSPLARQGYGNTIYF. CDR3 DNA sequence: TGTGCCAGCAGCCCACTCGCCAGACAGGGTTACGGAAACACCATATATTTT.

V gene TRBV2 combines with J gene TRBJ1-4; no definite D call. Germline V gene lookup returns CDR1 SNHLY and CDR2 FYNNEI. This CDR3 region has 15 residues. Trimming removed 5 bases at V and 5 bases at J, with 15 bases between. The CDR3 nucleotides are TGTGCCAGCAGTATGGGCAGATCCCCAAATGAAAAACTGTTTTTT. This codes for CASSMGRSPNEKLFF.

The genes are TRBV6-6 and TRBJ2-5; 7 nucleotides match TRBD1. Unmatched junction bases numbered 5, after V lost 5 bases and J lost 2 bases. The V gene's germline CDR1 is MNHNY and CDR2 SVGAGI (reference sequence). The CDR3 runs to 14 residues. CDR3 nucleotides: TGTGCCAGCAGTCAAGGACAGGATCAAGAGACCCAGTACTTC. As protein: CASSQGQDQETQYF.

The CDR3: CASSRQPGNTIYF. Here the CDR3 DNA reads TGTGCCAGCAGTAGACAGCCTGGAAACACCATATATTTT. The V call is TRBV2, the J call TRBJ1-3, with D possibly TRBD1 on 5 matching bases. The CDR3 length is 13 residues. Trimming shortened V by 5 bases and J by 2 bases, and 7 bases separated the two germline ends. Germline-derived CDR1 and CDR2 are SNHLY and FYNNEI.

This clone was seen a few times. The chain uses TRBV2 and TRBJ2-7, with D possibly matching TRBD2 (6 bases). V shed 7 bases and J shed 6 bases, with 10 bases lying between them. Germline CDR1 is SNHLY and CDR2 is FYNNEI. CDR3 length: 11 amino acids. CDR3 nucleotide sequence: TGTGCCAGCACCATCGGGGGCGAGCAGTACTTC. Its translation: CASTIGGEQYF.

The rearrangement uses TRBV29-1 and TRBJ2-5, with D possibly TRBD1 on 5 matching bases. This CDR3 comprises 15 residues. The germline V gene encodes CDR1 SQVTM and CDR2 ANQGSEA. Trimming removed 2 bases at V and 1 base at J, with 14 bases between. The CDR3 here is CSVEPTVVGQETQYF. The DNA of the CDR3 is TGCAGCGTTGAACCGACAGTGGTGGGCCAAGAGACCCAGTACTTC. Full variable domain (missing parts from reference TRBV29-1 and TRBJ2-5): SAVISQKPSRDICQRGTSLTIQCQVDSQVTMMFWYRQQPGQSLTLIATANQGSEATYESGFVIDKFPISRPNLTFSTLTVSNMSPEDSSIYLCSVEPTVVGQETQYFGPGTRLLVL.

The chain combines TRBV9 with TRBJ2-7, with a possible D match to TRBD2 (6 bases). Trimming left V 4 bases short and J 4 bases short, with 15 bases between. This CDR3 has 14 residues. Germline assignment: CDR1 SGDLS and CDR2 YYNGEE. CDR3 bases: TGTGCCAGCAGCCCGCTGACTAGAGCGTACGAGCAGTACTTC. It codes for CASSPLTRAYEQYF.